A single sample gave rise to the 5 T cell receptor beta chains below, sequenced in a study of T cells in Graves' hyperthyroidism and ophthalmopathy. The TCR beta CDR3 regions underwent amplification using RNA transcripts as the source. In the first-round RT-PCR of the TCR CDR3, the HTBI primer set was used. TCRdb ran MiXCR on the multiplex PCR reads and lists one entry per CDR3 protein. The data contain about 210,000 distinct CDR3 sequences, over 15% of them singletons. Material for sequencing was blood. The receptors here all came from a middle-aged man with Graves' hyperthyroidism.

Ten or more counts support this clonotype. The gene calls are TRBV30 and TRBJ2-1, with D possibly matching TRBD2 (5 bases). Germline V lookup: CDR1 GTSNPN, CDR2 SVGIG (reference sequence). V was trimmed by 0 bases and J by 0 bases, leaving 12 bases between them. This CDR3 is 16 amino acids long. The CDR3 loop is CAWSVQSGRSYNEQFF. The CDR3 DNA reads TGTGCCTGGAGTGTACAAAGCGGCCGCTCCTACAATGAGCAGTTCTTC.

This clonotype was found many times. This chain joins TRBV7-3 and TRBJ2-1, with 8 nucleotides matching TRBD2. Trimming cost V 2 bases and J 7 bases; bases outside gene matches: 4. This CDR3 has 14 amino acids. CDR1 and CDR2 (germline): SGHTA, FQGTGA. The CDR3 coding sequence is TGTGCCAGCAGCTTATCGGGAGGGCGAAATGAGCAGTTCTTC. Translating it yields CASSLSGGRNEQFF.

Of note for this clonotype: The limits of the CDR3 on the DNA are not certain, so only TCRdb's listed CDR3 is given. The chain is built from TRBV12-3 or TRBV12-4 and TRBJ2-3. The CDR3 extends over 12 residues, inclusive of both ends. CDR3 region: CASSFLADTQYF.

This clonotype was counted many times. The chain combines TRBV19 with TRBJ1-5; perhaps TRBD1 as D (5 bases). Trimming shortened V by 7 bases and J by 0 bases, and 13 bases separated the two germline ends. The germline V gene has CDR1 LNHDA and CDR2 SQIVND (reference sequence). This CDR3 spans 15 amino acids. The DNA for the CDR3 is TGTGCCAGTACCCCACAGGCTTATAGCAATCAGCCCCAGCATTTT. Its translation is CASTPQAYSNQPQHF.

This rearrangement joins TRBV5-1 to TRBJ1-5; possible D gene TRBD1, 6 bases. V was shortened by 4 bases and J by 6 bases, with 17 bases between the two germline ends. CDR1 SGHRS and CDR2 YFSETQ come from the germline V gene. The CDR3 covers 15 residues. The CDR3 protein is CASSQGTSESQPQHF. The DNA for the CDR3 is TGCGCCAGCAGCCAAGGGACATCAGAGAGTCAGCCCCAGCATTTT.